The 4 T cell receptor beta chains reported below all come from one sample, sequenced in a study of cytomegalovirus exposure and HLA in healthy donors. The PCR made use of 60 Vbeta and 13 Jbeta primers. Generated by immunoSEQ multiplex PCR, the TCRdb table keeps only in-frame clones and is missing some. This sample's table has approximately 100,000 clones. Sequencing used PBMCs. These receptor sequences come from a man aged 50-60 years in good health and CMV-seronegative.

The chain employs TRBV18 and TRBJ1-2; weak D call: TRBD1 (5 bases). Trimming took off 3 bases at V and 7 bases at J, with 18 bases between the two ends. The CDR3 is 15 amino acids. Germline V gives CDR1 KGHSH, CDR2 LQKENI. The CDR3 is CASSPTAGPGIGYTF. The CDR3 DNA sequence: TGTGCCAGCTCACCCACGGCGGGACCCGGGATTGGCTACACCTTC. Variable domain in full (rest from reference TRBV18 and TRBJ1-2): NAGVMQNPRHLVRRRGQEARLRCSPMKGHSHVYWYRQLPEEGLKFMVYLQKENIIDESGMPKERFSAEFPKEGPSILRIQQVVRGDSAAYFCASSPTAGPGIGYTFGSGTRLTVV.

The chain carries TRBV6-5 and TRBJ2-5, with 10 bases identical to TRBD2. The CDR3 has 16 residues. J lost 5 bases, V lost 4 bases, and 10 bases had no gene match. Germline V gene sequence: CDR1 MNHEY, CDR2 SVGAGI. The CDR3 region has the DNA TGTGCCAGCAGTTTCACTAGCGGGGCCCTCTGGGAGACCCAGTACTTC. Its protein is CASSFTSGALWETQYF.

The CDR3 coding sequence is TGTGCCAGCAGCCACGTGGGACAGGGCGCTGCAGATACGCAGTATTTT. Translating it yields CASSHVGQGAADTQYF. The V and J genes are TRBV7-3 and TRBJ2-3; 9 nucleotides match TRBD1. The length of the CDR3 is 16 residues. Germline CDR1 SGHTA, CDR2 FQGTGA. The junction had 10 bases not matched to a gene; V was cut back by 5 bases and J by 4 bases.

The chain links TRBV5-1 to TRBJ2-1; 9 bases agree with TRBD1. J gave up 8 bases and V 4 bases, and 7 bases lay outside the gene matches. The V gene's germline CDR1 is SGHRS and CDR2 YFSETQ. The CDR3 totals 14 residues. The CDR3 protein is CASSPGTGSDEQFF. The CDR3 DNA reads TGCGCCAGCAGCCCCGGGACAGGGTCGGATGAGCAGTTCTTC.